The next 30 T cell receptor beta chains were all read from a single sample in a study of glioma-infiltrating T cells after dendritic cell vaccination. The data were produced by immunoSEQ multiplex PCR, yet TCRdb's version contains in-frame clones alone and is incomplete. The data hold roughly 85,000 clones, with around 85% observed a single time. Specified time point: after dendritic cell vaccination, including at tumor progression/relapse. The sequenced sample was blood, obtained after dendritic cell vaccination. The receptors come from a human donor with glioblastoma.

This clone occurred once. The chain uses TRBV6-1 and TRBJ1-1, with no clear D. The CDR3 has 13 residues. CDR1 is MNHNS, CDR2 SASEGT, per germline. V was pared by 5 bases and J by 0 bases, with 7 bases between. The CDR3 is CASSFQVNTEAFF. The CDR3 region has the DNA TGTGCCAGCAGTTTTCAGGTGAACACTGAAGCTTTCTTT.

The chain is built from TRBV27 and TRBJ2-2; 7 nucleotides line up with TRBD2. Germline V gene sequence: CDR1 MNHEY, CDR2 SMNVEV (reference sequence). V trimming: 1 base; J trimming: 5 bases; junction bases outside the gene matches: 4. The CDR3 covers 15 residues. This chain's CDR3 is CASSLYGGGTGELFF. The CDR3 coding sequence is TGTGCCAGCAGTTTATACGGGGGAGGGACCGGGGAGCTGTTTTTT.

The chain uses TRBV28 and TRBJ2-1, with 11 bases that match TRBD2. CDR1 and CDR2 from the germline V gene are MDHEN and SYDVKM. The ends lost 6 bases at V and 0 bases at J; junction bases unmatched: 7. This CDR3 has 17 residues. The CDR3 is CASSSHTSGSSYNEQFF. The CDR3 bases are TGTGCCAGCAGCTCCCATACTAGCGGGAGCTCCTACAATGAGCAGTTCTTC.

The rearrangement links TRBV18 to TRBJ2-5, with TRBD1 as a possible D gene (5 bases). Gene TRBJ2-7 matches the end of the DNA better, so the J call may be wrong. The germline V gene has CDR1 KGHSH and CDR2 LQKENI. The CDR3 is 13 amino acids. The CDR3 bases are TGTGCCAGCTCACAGGGGCAGGCCTACGAGCAGTACTTC. As protein: CASSQGQAYEQYF.

V usage is TRBV9 and J usage is TRBJ1-2; D not certain. Germline CDR1 SGDLS, CDR2 YYNGEE. The CDR3 runs to 11 residues. The V end lost 6 bases, the J end lost 0 bases, and 3 bases lay between the germline ends. CDR3: CASTANYGYTF. In DNA form, the CDR3 reads TGTGCCAGCACAGCTAACTATGGCTACACCTTC.

This chain uses TRBV29-1 with TRBJ1-2; D is possibly TRBD1 (6 bases). Germline CDR1 SQVTM, CDR2 ANQGSEA. Trimming cost V 3 bases and J 8 bases, with 10 bases left between them. CDR3 length: 11 amino acids. The CDR3 is CSVEGGHGYTF. Here the CDR3 DNA reads TGCAGCGTTGAGGGGGGGCACGGCTACACCTTC.

In this sample, this clone turned up a few times. The chain has TRBV9 and TRBJ2-5; D may be TRBD1 (6 bases). The CDR3 extends over 15 amino acids. Germline lookup yields CDR1 SGDLS and CDR2 YYNGEE. V was clipped by 1 base and J by 2 bases, with 12 bases between them. The CDR3 region is CASSVLGTLQETQYF. The DNA for the CDR3 is TGTGCCAGCAGCGTACTAGGGACATTACAAGAGACCCAGTACTTC.

This clone occurred a few times. The chain is built from TRBV25-1 and TRBJ2-7; 12 nucleotides agree with TRBD2. V lost 4 bases, J lost 4 bases, and 8 bases stayed unmatched. The CDR3 is 16 amino acids. The germline CDR1 and CDR2 sequences are MGHDK and SYGVNS. CDR3 bases: TGTGCCAGCAGTGGCCGGACTAGCGGGATTAGTTACGAGCAGTACTTC. Its protein is CASSGRTSGISYEQYF.

This clone was recorded only once. The chain links TRBV21-1 to TRBJ2-7; the table's D call, TRBD2, was not checked against the DNA. TRBV21-1 is a documented pseudogene. The CDR3 runs 16 residues. The CDR3 nucleotides are TGTGCCAGCAGCAAAGGGCTAGCGGGAGGGCCGAGCGAGCAGTACTTC. Translating it yields CASSKGLAGGPSEQYF.

The chain carries TRBV2 and TRBJ2-2; weak D call: TRBD1 (5 bases). Trimming left V 6 bases short and J 1 base short, with 12 bases between. Per the germline V gene, CDR1 is SNHLY and CDR2 is FYNNEI. CDR3 length equals 15 residues. The CDR3 DNA is TGTGCCAGCAGCGGCCGCGACAGGAACACCGGGGAGCTGTTTTTT. Amino acid sequence: CASSGRDRNTGELFF.

This sequence joins TRBV10-3 and TRBJ1-5, with 7 bases lining up with TRBD1. The CDR3 runs to 16 residues. Per germline, CDR1 ENHRY and CDR2 SYGVKD. With V trimmed by 3 bases and J by 0 bases, 5 bases remained unmatched. This CDR3 reads CAISEQGWHSNQPQHF. Written as DNA, the CDR3 is TGTGCCATCAGTGAACAGGGGTGGCATAGCAATCAGCCCCAGCATTTT.

The J gene is TRBJ2-2, the V gene TRBV7-3, with TRBD2 as a possible D gene (6 bases). Germline V gene sequence: CDR1 SGHTA, CDR2 FQGTGA. Trimming removed 2 bases from V and 2 bases from J, with 21 bases in between. The CDR3 sequence is 19 residues long. CDR3 loop: CASSLYPGGPIENTGELFF. DNA of the CDR3: TGTGCCAGCAGCTTATACCCCGGGGGACCAATCGAAAACACCGGGGAGCTGTTTTTT.

The chain carries TRBV12-5 and TRBJ2-1; tentatively, D is TRBD2 (6 bases). The V end lost 7 bases, the J end lost 2 bases, and 21 bases lay between the germline ends. The CDR3 spans 17 residues. CDR1 is LGHNT, CDR2 FRNRAP, per germline. CDR3 protein: CASALEGWREAYNEQFF. CDR3 in DNA: TGTGCTAGTGCCCTAGAGGGATGGAGGGAGGCCTACAATGAGCAGTTCTTC.

CDR3 region: CASSWETSTGELFF. The CDR3, as DNA: TGCGCCAGCAGCTGGGAGACTAGCACCGGGGAGCTGTTTTTT. The genes are TRBV5-1 and TRBJ2-2; D perhaps matches TRBD2 (6 bases). The V gene's germline CDR1 is SGHRS and CDR2 YFSETQ. Trimming removed 3 bases at V and 4 bases at J, with 10 bases between. This CDR3 has 14 amino acids.

The chain carries TRBV27 and TRBJ2-1; 9 bases agree with TRBD2. V was clipped by 5 bases and J by 6 bases; unmatched bases: 11. Germline loops: CDR1 MNHEY, CDR2 SMNVEV (reference sequence). CDR3 length: 16 residues. Here the CDR3 reads CASSPQRAGGPNEQFF. The CDR3 DNA follows: TGTGCCAGCAGTCCTCAGAGGGCGGGGGGGCCCAATGAGCAGTTCTTC.

This clone was seen a few times. This chain uses TRBV5-1 with TRBJ2-1, with D maybe TRBD2 (6 bases). The CDR3 sequence is 12 residues long. V was pared by 6 bases and J by 8 bases, with 12 bases between. Per germline, CDR1 SGHRS and CDR2 YFSETQ. CDR3 loop: CASILLAHEQFF. Here the CDR3 DNA reads TGCGCCAGCATCCTCCTAGCGCATGAGCAGTTCTTC. Supplemented by reference TRBV5-1 and TRBJ2-1, the full variable domain reads KAGVTQTPRYLIKTRGQQVTLSCSPISGHRSVSWYQQTPGQGLQFLFEYFSETQRNKGNFPGRFSGRQFSNSRSEMNVSTLELGDSALYLCASILLAHEQFFGPGTRLTVL.

V is TRBV19 and J is TRBJ1-1, with TRBD1 matching over 10 bases. J gave up 5 bases and V 8 bases, and 8 bases lay outside the gene matches. CDR1 is LNHDA, CDR2 SQIVND, per germline (reference sequence). The CDR3 length is 14 residues. The CDR3 region has the DNA TGTGCCAGTGATAAGACAGGGGGCAGAACTGAAGCTTTCTTT. Residues: CASDKTGGRTEAFF.

The chain combines TRBV5-1 with TRBJ2-7, with D tentatively TRBD1 (6 bases). The germline V gene encodes CDR1 SGHRS and CDR2 YFSETQ. V lost 4 bases and J 6 bases, leaving 20 bases between the germline ends. The CDR3 extends over 15 amino acids. The CDR3 DNA reads as TGCGCCAGCAGCAACCGGGACACCTTAGCGCCCGAGCAGTACTTC. This sequence encodes CASSNRDTLAPEQYF.

V is TRBV29-1 and J is TRBJ2-7, with 7 bases that match TRBD1. This CDR3 spans 16 amino acids. The V and J ends lost 1 base and 4 bases, in that order; junction bases with no gene match: 13. Germline V gene lookup returns CDR1 SQVTM and CDR2 ANQGSEA. In DNA, the CDR3 is TGCAGCGTTGAAGCGTCGTACAGGGGATTTCTGTACGAGCAGTACTTC. Encoded protein: CSVEASYRGFLYEQYF.

This chain connects TRBV2 to TRBJ2-7; D unclear. V lost 2 bases and J 3 bases, leaving 8 bases between the germline ends. CDR3 length: 13 residues. Germline CDR1 reads SNHLY; CDR2 reads FYNNEI. CDR3 loop: CASSENTYYEQYF. The DNA of the CDR3 is TGTGCCAGCAGTGAAAACACATACTACGAGCAGTACTTC.

This chain's CDR3 is CASSGGQSWNEQFF. CDR3 bases: TGTGCCAGCAGTGGCGGACAGTCTTGGAATGAGCAGTTCTTC. The chain links TRBV27 to TRBJ2-1; D is possibly TRBD1 (6 bases). Germline CDR1 is MNHEY and CDR2 is SMNVEV (reference sequence). V lost 5 bases and J lost 7, with 15 bases in between. This CDR3 spans 14 amino acids.

The chain uses TRBV30 and TRBJ1-2, with 8 positions matching TRBD1. This CDR3 contains 16 residues. With V trimmed by 3 bases and J by 2 bases, 11 bases remained unmatched. The V gene's germline CDR1 is GTSNPN and CDR2 SVGIG (reference sequence). This CDR3 is CAWRGSGTGGNYGYTF. The CDR3 DNA reads TGTGCCTGGAGGGGGTCCGGGACAGGTGGAAACTATGGCTACACCTTC. Drawing the rest from reference TRBV30 and TRBJ1-2, the complete variable domain is SQTIHQWPATLVQPVGSPLSLECTVEGTSNPNLYWYRQAAGRGLQLLFYSVGIGQISSEVPQNLSASRPQDRQFILSSKKLLLSDSGFYLCAWRGSGTGGNYGYTFGSGTRLTVV.

The chain joins TRBV28 to TRBJ2-7; 7 bases are a match to TRBD2. This CDR3 has 15 residues. Looked up from germline, CDR1 is MDHEN and CDR2 is SYDVKM. V dropped 5 bases and J dropped 4; count of bases not matched to a gene: 11. The DNA for the CDR3 is TGTGCCAGCAGTCCCGGGGCTAGCGGTAGTTACGAGCAGTACTTC. This codes for CASSPGASGSYEQYF.

CDR3 DNA: TGTGCCAGCAGCTTATCAGGACAGGGGCTAGGAAACACCATATATTTT. This sequence encodes CASSLSGQGLGNTIYF. The J gene is TRBJ1-3, the V gene TRBV7-3, with 9 nucleotides matching TRBD1. The CDR3 loop spans 16 amino acids. The V and J ends lost 2 bases and 4 bases, in that order; junction bases with no gene match: 6. CDR1 and CDR2 (germline): SGHTA, FQGTGA.

This clone came up once. The chain carries TRBV6-5 and TRBJ1-3, with D possibly matching TRBD1 (6 bases). Germline assignment: CDR1 MNHEY and CDR2 SVGAGI. Trimming took off 6 bases at V and 0 bases at J, with 12 bases between the two ends. The CDR3 is 15 residues long. DNA of the CDR3: TGTGCCAGCAGCGTAGGGGGATTCTCTGGAAACACCATATATTTT. This sequence encodes CASSVGGFSGNTIYF.

The chain combines TRBV7-2 with TRBJ2-7, with a tentative D call TRBD2 (7 bases). This CDR3 contains 15 residues. Germline V gives CDR1 SGHTA, CDR2 FQGNSA. V lost 2 bases and J lost 3, with 14 bases in between. The CDR3 DNA sequence: TGTGCCAGCAGCTTAAAAGGGGGGGCCTTCTACGAGCAGTACTTC. This translates into CASSLKGGAFYEQYF.

This clone was seen a single time. The rearrangement uses TRBV7-2 and TRBJ2-7; D unclear. The germline gives CDR1 SGHTA, CDR2 FQGNSA. The V and J ends lost 0 bases and 9 bases respectively, with 12 bases between them. CDR3 length: 13 residues. The CDR3 coding sequence is TGTGCCAGCAGCTTAGCGTTTGAGCAGGCGCAGTACTTC. Its translation: CASSLAFEQAQYF.

For the CDR3, the DNA is TGTGCCAGCAGTTTCCTGACTCAGGGGGCAGGTGAGCAGTTCTTC. This translates into CASSFLTQGAGEQFF. The rearrangement links TRBV6-6 to TRBJ2-1; 8 positions agree with TRBD1. Germline V gene data show CDR1 as MNHNY and CDR2 as SVGAGI (reference sequence). The CDR3 extends over 15 amino acids. Losses at the gene ends were 4 bases for V and 9 bases for J; bases not matched to a gene: 11.

The chain recombines TRBV6-1 with TRBJ2-5, with D tentatively TRBD1 (6 bases). TRBJ2-7 matches the DNA end more closely, so the J call is doubtful. The CDR3 totals 14 residues. The V gene's germline CDR1 is MNHNS and CDR2 SASEGT. The CDR3 region is CASSDSGDTYEQYF. CDR3 in DNA: TGTGCCAGCAGTGATTCCGGGGACACCTACGAGCAGTACTTC.

This clone appeared once. The chain links TRBV7-7 to TRBJ2-5; maybe TRBD1 (8 bases). V shed 0 bases and J shed 5 bases, with 13 bases lying between them. This CDR3 contains 15 residues. In germline, CDR1 is SSHAT, CDR2 FNYEAQ (reference sequence). Here the CDR3 reads CASSLARGRGETQYF. The CDR3, as DNA: TGTGCCAGCAGCTTAGCCAGGGGGCGGGGGGAGACCCAGTACTTC.